Each of the 5 T cell receptor beta chains below was sequenced from the same sample in a study of shared clonotypes between healthy human individuals. Method: immunoSEQ multiplex PCR; TCRdb's copy keeps in-frame clones and lacks some. Among around 2,000,000 clones, around 93% were seen once, and the ten largest hold approximately 1.7%. Terminally differentiated effector memory CD45RA+ cells were left out of the naive CD8 fraction, which was CD45RO-negative and positively selected for CCR7. The sequencing sample was made of naive CD8+ T cells from PBMCs. These receptors were collected from a man aged 18 to 29 in good health. Some clones in this sample may be carry-over from other donors' samples.

V gene TRBV6-5 combines with J gene TRBJ2-5; D is unclear. The V gene's germline CDR1 is MNHEY and CDR2 SVGAGI. Trimming shortened V by 4 bases and J by 11 bases, and 11 bases separated the two germline ends. The CDR3 loop spans 11 amino acids. The CDR3 sequence is CASSLGHRQYF. The CDR3 nucleotides read TGTGCCAGCAGTTTAGGGCATCGTCAGTACTTC.

The chain carries TRBV19 and TRBJ1-4, with D hard to call. The V and J ends lost 5 bases and 0 bases respectively, with 13 bases between them. From germline, CDR1 is LNHDA and CDR2 SQIVND (reference sequence). The length of the CDR3 is 16 residues. The CDR3 loop reads CASSPRGFATNEKLFF. CDR3 coding DNA: TGTGCCAGTAGTCCCCGTGGCTTTGCAACTAATGAAAAACTGTTTTTT.

The chain recombines TRBV11-2 with TRBJ2-7; D possibly corresponds to TRBD2 (6 bases). Germline assignment: CDR1 SGHAT and CDR2 FQNNGV. V shed 4 bases and J shed 3 bases, with 16 bases lying between them. There are 15 residues in the CDR3. The DNA of the CDR3 is TGTGCCAGCAGCTCTAGAGGGCGGGGCTACTACGAGCAGTACTTC. This codes for CASSSRGRGYYEQYF.

This chain connects TRBV7-8 to TRBJ2-5; TRBD2 is a possible D gene (6 bases). Trimming pared 11 bases from V and 4 bases from J, leaving 20 bases between. The CDR3 has 14 amino acids. Germline V gene data show CDR1 as SGHVS and CDR2 as FQNEAQ. This CDR3 is CASRGSVISETQYF. The CDR3 DNA reads TGTGCCTCCCGGGGGTCAGTAATATCAGAGACCCAGTACTTC.

The CDR3 here is CASSLVPTNYGYTF. For the CDR3, the DNA is TGTGCCAGCAGTTTAGTTCCCACGAACTATGGCTACACCTTC. The gene calls are TRBV28 and TRBJ1-2; D gene unclear. Trimming left V 2 bases short and J 2 bases short, with 9 bases between. Germline-derived CDR1 and CDR2 are MDHEN and SYDVKM. The CDR3 is 14 amino acids.